The present entry profiles one T cell receptor beta chain with its context. This entry belongs to a study of blood T cell repertoires in COVID-19. As for the study in general: Spain, Italy and the United States supplied samples that represented acute and convalescent COVID-19.

Original handling: From reference gene primer amplification, estimates of nucleated cell counts were derived. Only in-frame clones appear in the TCRdb table, and some are missing; sequencing was by immunoSEQ multiplex PCR. D and trimming come from the DNA, and the V and J calls and clone size come from that table. This sample has roughly 150,000 clones, with 85% to 90% found just once. CDR3 length: 12 amino acids. V trimming: 6 bases; J trimming: 8 bases; junction bases outside the gene matches: 5. In germline, CDR1 is SNHLY, CDR2 FYNNEI. The sample comprised peripheral blood. The receptor's source is a man between 60 and 75 years old with active or convalescent COVID-19. The V gene is TRBV2, the J gene TRBJ1-2; TRBD1 matches 8 bases. CDR3 DNA: TGTGCCAGCAGCGCGGGACAGGACGGCTACACCTTC. As protein: CASSAGQDGYTF.